Following are 9 T cell receptor beta chains from one sample sequenced in a study of blood T cell repertoires in COVID-19. Profiled with immunoSEQ multiplex PCR; TCRdb holds only in-frame clones, not every one. In the table there are roughly 100,000 clones, roughly 84% of which are singletons. Material for sequencing was peripheral blood. The receptors come from a human donor in a cohort sampled during active or convalescent COVID-19.

This clone was recorded only once. The V and J genes are TRBV27 and TRBJ1-2; 7 positions match TRBD1. This CDR3 has 14 amino acids. Per the germline V gene, CDR1 is MNHEY and CDR2 is SMNVEV (reference sequence). The J segment lost 1 base and the V segment lost 6 bases, leaving 5 bases of the junction unmatched. CDR3 sequence (DNA): TGTGCCAGCAGCCCCCAGGGGGTTAACTATGGCTACACCTTC. It yields the protein CASSPQGVNYGYTF.

This chain uses TRBV23-1 with TRBJ1-3, with D hard to call. TRBV23-1 is designated an ORF whose function remains uncertain. This CDR3 is built from 14 residues. Trimming cost V 6 bases and J 0 bases, with 9 bases left between them. The CDR3, as DNA: TGCGCCAGCAGCAGGAGGAGCTCTGGAAACACCATATATTTT. Its protein product is CASSRRSSGNTIYF.

Here the CDR3 reads CASSSIVYNEQFF. CDR3 in DNA: TGCGCCAGCAGCTCGATAGTCTACAATGAGCAGTTCTTC. The gene calls are TRBV4-3 and TRBJ2-1, with D unclear. The length of the CDR3 is 13 residues. Germline lookup yields CDR1 LGHNA and CDR2 YSLEER. With 5 bases removed from V and 3 bases from J, the gap between germline ends came to 8 bases.

This chain links TRBV2 with TRBJ1-5, with D perhaps TRBD1 (5 bases). CDR1 and CDR2 from the germline V gene are SNHLY and FYNNEI. The CDR3 is 15 amino acids. Trimming cost V 4 bases and J 5 bases, with 15 bases left between them. The CDR3 region is CASSGSGGRHQPQHF. Written as DNA, the CDR3 is TGTGCCAGCAGTGGGTCGGGGGGGAGGCATCAGCCCCAGCATTTT.

This clone was counted between two and nine times. The rearrangement uses TRBV19 and TRBJ2-2, with 7 bases matching TRBD2. The CDR3 length is 16 residues. Germline CDR1 LNHDA, CDR2 SQIVND (reference sequence). The junction had 13 bases not matched to a gene; V was cut back by 4 bases and J by 8 bases. The CDR3 protein is CASSKGSGQPWGELFF. In DNA, the CDR3 is TGTGCCAGTAGTAAGGGTAGCGGGCAACCTTGGGGGGAGCTGTTTTTT.

The chain couples TRBV5-1 to TRBJ1-2; 9 bases are shared with TRBD1. CDR3 length equals 15 residues. CDR1 is SGHRS, CDR2 YFSETQ, per germline. J gave up 8 bases and V 0 bases, and 8 bases lay outside the gene matches. CDR3 coding DNA: TGCGCCAGCAGCTTGGCCGGAACAGGGGGCCGGGGCTACACCTTC. This encodes CASSLAGTGGRGYTF.

This chain joins TRBV7-2 and TRBJ1-3; D gene uncertain. From germline, CDR1 is SGHTA and CDR2 FQGNSA. The CDR3 has 11 amino acids. The V gene lost 5 bases and the J gene lost 11 bases, with 10 bases spanning the gap. CDR3 amino acids: CASSKLYAIYF. CDR3 DNA sequence: TGTGCCAGCAGCAAACTCTATGCCATATATTTT.

CDR3 amino acids: CASSQDHSGGLNQPQHF. The CDR3 bases are TGCGCCAGCAGCCAAGATCATTCAGGGGGCCTCAATCAGCCCCAGCATTTT. This chain joins TRBV4-1 and TRBJ1-5, with 8 bases that match TRBD1. The germline V gene encodes CDR1 MGHRA and CDR2 YSYEKL. Trimming removed 0 bases from V and 3 bases from J; junction bases left unmatched: 7. The length of the CDR3 is 17 residues.

The rearrangement links TRBV7-2 to TRBJ1-3; no clear D. Trimming stripped 1 base from V and 4 bases from J, with 11 bases between. CDR1 and CDR2 (germline): SGHTA, FQGNSA. This CDR3 is 15 amino acids long. For the CDR3, the DNA is TGTGCCAGCAGCTTAGTGGGCAGTTGGGGAAACACCATATATTTT. It translates to CASSLVGSWGNTIYF.